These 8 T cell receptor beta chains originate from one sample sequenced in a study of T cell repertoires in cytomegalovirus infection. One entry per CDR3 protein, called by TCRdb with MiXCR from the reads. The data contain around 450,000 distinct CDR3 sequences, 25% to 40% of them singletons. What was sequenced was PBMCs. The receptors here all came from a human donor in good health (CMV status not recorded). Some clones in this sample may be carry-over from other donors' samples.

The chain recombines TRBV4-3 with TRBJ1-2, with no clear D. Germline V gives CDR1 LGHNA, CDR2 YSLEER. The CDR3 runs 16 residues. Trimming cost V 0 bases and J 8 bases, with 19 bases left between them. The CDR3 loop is CASSQESSAPHSGYTF. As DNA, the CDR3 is TGCGCCAGCAGCCAAGAGTCGTCAGCACCCCATTCAGGCTACACCTTC.

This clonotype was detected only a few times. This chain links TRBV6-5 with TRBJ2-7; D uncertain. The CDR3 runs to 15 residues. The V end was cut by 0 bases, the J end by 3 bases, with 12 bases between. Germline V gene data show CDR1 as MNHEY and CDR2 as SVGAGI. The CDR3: CASSYSVNPVYEQYF. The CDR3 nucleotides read TGTGCCAGCAGTTACTCGGTCAACCCCGTCTACGAGCAGTACTTC.

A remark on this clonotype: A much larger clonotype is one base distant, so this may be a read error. The CDR3 DNA follows: TGTGCCAGCAGCCTTAAACCAGGGGCAACTAATGACAAACTGTTTTTT. As protein: CASSLKPGATNDKLFF. This chain connects TRBV7-8 to TRBJ1-4; D is possibly TRBD1 (6 bases). CDR3 length: 16 amino acids. Looked up from germline, CDR1 is SGHVS and CDR2 is FQNEAQ. The full variable domain, in which reference TRBV7-8 and TRBJ1-4 provide the parts outside the CDR3, is GAGVSQSPRYKVAKRGQDVALRCDPISGHVSLFWYQQALGQGPEFLTYFQNEAQLDKSGLPSDRFFAERPEGSVSTLKIQRTQQEDSAVYLCASSLKPGATNDKLFFGSGTQLSVL.

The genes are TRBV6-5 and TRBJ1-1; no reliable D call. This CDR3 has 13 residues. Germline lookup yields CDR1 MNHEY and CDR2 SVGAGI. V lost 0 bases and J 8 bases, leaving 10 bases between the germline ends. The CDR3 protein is CASSYSMVGEAFF. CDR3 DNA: TGTGCCAGCAGTTACTCGATGGTTGGAGAAGCTTTCTTT.

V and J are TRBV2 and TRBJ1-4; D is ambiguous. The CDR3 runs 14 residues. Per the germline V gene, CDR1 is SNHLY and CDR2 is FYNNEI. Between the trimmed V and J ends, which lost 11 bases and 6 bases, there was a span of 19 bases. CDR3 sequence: CAGKQLLHHEKLFF. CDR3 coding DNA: TGTGCCGGCAAACAGTTACTTCACCATGAAAAACTGTTTTTT. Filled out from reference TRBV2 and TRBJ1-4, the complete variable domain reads EPEVTQTPSHQVTQMGQEVILRCVPISNHLYFYWYRQILGQKVEFLVSFYNNEISEKSEIFDDQFSVERPDGSNFTLKIRSTKLEDSAMYFCAGKQLLHHEKLFFGSGTQLSVL.

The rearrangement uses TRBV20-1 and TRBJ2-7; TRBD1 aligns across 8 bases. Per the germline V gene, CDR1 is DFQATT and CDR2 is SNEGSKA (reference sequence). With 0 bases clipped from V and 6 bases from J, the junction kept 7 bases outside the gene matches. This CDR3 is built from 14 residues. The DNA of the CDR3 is TGCAGTGCTAGAGATCTAGTCAGGGGGCTCGAGCAGTACTTC. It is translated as CSARDLVRGLEQYF.

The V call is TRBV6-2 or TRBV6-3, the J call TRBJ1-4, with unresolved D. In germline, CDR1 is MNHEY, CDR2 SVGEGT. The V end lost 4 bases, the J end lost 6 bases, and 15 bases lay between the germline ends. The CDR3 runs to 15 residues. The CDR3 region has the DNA TGTGCCAGCAGTTTCCTCGAACTGGCGGATGAAAAACTGTTTTTT. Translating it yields CASSFLELADEKLFF.

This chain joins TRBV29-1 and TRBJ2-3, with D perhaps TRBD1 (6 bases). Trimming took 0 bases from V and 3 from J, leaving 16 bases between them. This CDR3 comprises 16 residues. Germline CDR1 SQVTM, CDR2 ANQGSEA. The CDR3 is CSVEDINRVMTDTQYF. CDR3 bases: TGCAGCGTTGAAGACATAAACAGGGTTATGACAGATACGCAGTATTTT.